A selection of T cell receptor beta chains follows, all from one sample in a study of T cells in Graves' hyperthyroidism and ophthalmopathy. TCRdb re-analysed the multiplex PCR reads in MiXCR, keeping a single row per CDR3 protein. The sample comprises 700,000 to 950,000 distinct CDR3 sequences, over 35% of which are singletons, and less than 35% rests with the top ten. The specimen sequenced was blood. The receptor source for this set is a woman aged 40 to 50 with Graves' hyperthyroidism. Both conserved end residues are part of each CDR3. A D gene is named only where the DNA matches it firmly. Size values are once, few and many counts, or a class for expanded clones, and some rows have none.

clone size: few; V gene: TRBV20-1; D gene: NA; J gene: TRBJ1-6; CDR3 protein: CSAREPGRTLTPLHF; CDR3 DNA: TGCAGTGCTAGAGAACCGGGTAGGACCCTGACACCCCTCCACTTT
clone size: many; V gene: TRBV19; D gene: NA; J gene: TRBJ1-5; CDR3 protein: CASSILQGVGQPQHF; CDR3 DNA: TGTGCCAGTAGTATCCTCCAGGGAGTTGGTCAGCCCCAGCATTTT
clone size: NA; V gene: TRBV11-2; D gene: TRBD2; J gene: TRBJ2-7; CDR3 protein: CASSYPGLAGYEQYF; CDR3 DNA: TGTGCCAGCAGCTATCCGGGACTAGCGGGATACGAGCAGTACTTC
clone size: many; V gene: TRBV5-4; D gene: TRBD1; J gene: TRBJ1-1; CDR3 protein: CASSLDRGRAFF; CDR3 DNA: TGTGCCAGCAGTTTAGACAGGGGGAGAGCTTTCTTT
clone size: few; V gene: TRBV12-3/TRBV12-4; D gene: NA; J gene: TRBJ1-6; CDR3 protein: CASSGSNYNSPLHF; CDR3 DNA: TGTGCCAGCAGTGGGTCAAACTACAATTCACCCCTCCACTTT
clone size: NA; V gene: TRBV20-1; D gene: NA; J gene: TRBJ2-1; CDR3 protein: CSARYAGEQFF; CDR3 DNA: TGCAGTGCTAGATACGCGGGTGAGCAGTTCTTC
clone size: few; V gene: TRBV6-5; D gene: NA; J gene: TRBJ1-1; CDR3 protein: CASIRTSLSQAFF; CDR3 DNA: TGTGCCAGCATCCGGACATCATTATCCCAAGCTTTCTTT
clone size: many; V gene: TRBV10-3; D gene: TRBD2; J gene: TRBJ2-5; CDR3 protein: CAISAWTSGSIETQYF; CDR3 DNA: TGTGCCATCTCGGCTTGGACTAGCGGGAGTATCGAGACCCAGTACTTC
clone size: NA; V gene: TRBV11-3; D gene: NA; J gene: TRBJ1-6; CDR3 protein: CASSLPPDNLNSPLHF; CDR3 DNA: TGTGCCAGCAGCTTACCCCCGGACAATTTAAATTCACCCCTCCACTTT
clone size: NA; V gene: TRBV18; D gene: TRBD1; J gene: TRBJ2-7; CDR3 protein: CASSRQGDEQYF; CDR3 DNA: TGTGCCAGCTCAAGACAGGGGGACGAGCAGTACTTC
clone size: many; V gene: TRBV5-1; D gene: NA; J gene: TRBJ1-1; CDR3 protein: CASKLDGMNTEAFF; CDR3 DNA: TGCGCCAGCAAACTGGACGGTATGAACACTGAAGCTTTCTTT
clone size: few; V gene: TRBV19; D gene: NA; J gene: TRBJ2-7; CDR3 protein: CASSMGREQYF; CDR3 DNA: TGTGCCAGTAGTATGGGTCGCGAGCAGTACTTC
clone size: few; V gene: TRBV6-5; D gene: NA; J gene: TRBJ1-6; CDR3 protein: CASSYFPRRRGNSPLHF; CDR3 DNA: TGTGCCAGCAGTTACTTCCCCCGGAGACGAGGAAATTCACCCCTCCACTTT
clone size: many; V gene: TRBV20-1; D gene: NA; J gene: TRBJ2-6; CDR3 protein: CSARSSGANVLTF; CDR3 DNA: TGCAGTGCTAGGTCCTCTGGGGCCAACGTCCTGACTTTC
clone size: many; V gene: TRBV2; D gene: NA; J gene: TRBJ1-2; CDR3 protein: CASSDQAGGYTF; CDR3 DNA: TGTGCCAGCAGTGATCAGGCGGGTGGCTACACCTTC
clone size: many; V gene: TRBV7-2; D gene: NA; J gene: TRBJ1-1; CDR3 protein: CASSLAWVRWTEAFF; CDR3 DNA: TGTGCCAGCAGCTTAGCCTGGGTACGTTGGACTGAAGCTTTCTTT
clone size: NA; V gene: TRBV7-2; D gene: NA; J gene: TRBJ1-5; CDR3 protein: CASSPWQYYEHF; CDR3 DNA: TGTGCCAGCAGTCCTTGGCAGTACTACGAGCATTTT
clone size: many; V gene: TRBV13; D gene: TRBD1; J gene: TRBJ1-5; CDR3 protein: CASSLRDRGRVNQPQHF; CDR3 DNA: TGTGCCAGCAGCCTCCGGGACAGGGGGCGCGTGAATCAGCCCCAGCATTTT
clone size: NA; V gene: TRBV20-1; D gene: NA; J gene: TRBJ1-2; CDR3 protein: CSARDRGVYGYTF; CDR3 DNA: TGCAGTGCTAGAGACAGGGGAGTCTATGGCTACACCTTC
clone size: NA; V gene: TRBV7-9; D gene: NA; J gene: TRBJ2-7; CDR3 protein: CASSLAVSYGQYF; CDR3 DNA: TGTGCCAGCAGCTTGGCCGTTTCCTACGGGCAGTACTTC
clone size: NA; V gene: TRBV7-8; D gene: NA; J gene: TRBJ1-2; CDR3 protein: CASSQYRNYGYTF; CDR3 DNA: TGCGCCAGCAGCCAGTATAGAAACTATGGCTACACCTTC
clone size: NA; V gene: TRBV6-4; D gene: NA; J gene: TRBJ1-1; CDR3 protein: CASSLMGRIDTEAFF; CDR3 DNA: TGTGCCAGCAGTTTAATGGGAAGGATCGACACTGAAGCTTTCTTT
clone size: many; V gene: TRBV5-1; D gene: TRBD1; J gene: TRBJ1-2; CDR3 protein: CASSLSLDRDGYTF; CDR3 DNA: TGCGCCAGCAGCTTGAGTCTGGACAGGGATGGCTACACCTTC
clone size: NA; V gene: TRBV7-9; D gene: NA; J gene: TRBJ1-2; CDR3 protein: CASSLVRGEAGYTF; CDR3 DNA: TGTGCCAGCAGCTTAGTGCGGGGAGAAGCTGGCTACACCTTC
clone size: NA; V gene: TRBV20-1; D gene: TRBD1; J gene: TRBJ1-1; CDR3 protein: CSAKPRGTYTEAFF; CDR3 DNA: TGCAGTGCAAAACCCAGGGGGACCTACACTGAAGCTTTCTTT
clone size: few; V gene: TRBV6-5; D gene: NA; J gene: TRBJ1-2; CDR3 protein: CASSLYAGGVGYTF; CDR3 DNA: TGTGCCAGCAGTTTATACGCCGGGGGTGTAGGCTACACCTTC
clone size: NA; V gene: TRBV7-2; D gene: TRBD2; J gene: TRBJ2-7; CDR3 protein: CAWTAGGTYEQYF; CDR3 DNA: TGTGCCTGGACGGCGGGGGGAACCTACGAGCAGTACTTC
clone size: NA; V gene: TRBV28; D gene: NA; J gene: TRBJ1-5; CDR3 protein: CASSLGWGVMSQPQHF; CDR3 DNA: TGTGCCAGCAGTTTAGGGTGGGGAGTTATGAGTCAGCCCCAGCATTTT
clone size: NA; V gene: TRBV20-1; D gene: TRBD2; J gene: TRBJ2-1; CDR3 protein: CSPQSGEGLLDEQFF; CDR3 DNA: TGCAGCCCCCAGTCGGGGGAGGGCCTTTTAGATGAGCAGTTCTTC
clone size: NA; V gene: TRBV5-1; D gene: TRBD1; J gene: TRBJ1-2; CDR3 protein: CASRTGDLYGYTF; CDR3 DNA: TGCGCCAGCAGGACAGGGGACCTCTATGGCTACACCTTC
clone size: NA; V gene: TRBV7-8; D gene: NA; J gene: TRBJ2-3; CDR3 protein: CASSLEGFLQYF; CDR3 DNA: TGTGCCAGCAGCTTAGAGGGGTTTTTGCAGTATTTT
clone size: NA; V gene: TRBV7-9; D gene: TRBD1; J gene: TRBJ1-4; CDR3 protein: CASSGYWTGGNEKLFF; CDR3 DNA: TGTGCCAGCAGCGGTTACTGGACAGGGGGGAATGAAAAACTGTTTTTT
clone size: NA; V gene: TRBV3-1; D gene: TRBD1; J gene: TRBJ1-2; CDR3 protein: CASSRRQGRYTF; CDR3 DNA: TGTGCCAGCAGCCGACGACAGGGCCGCTACACCTTC
clone size: few; V gene: TRBV20-1; D gene: NA; J gene: TRBJ1-5; CDR3 protein: CSARDRYSSQPQHF; CDR3 DNA: TGCAGTGCTAGAGATAGGTACAGTAGTCAGCCCCAGCATTTT
clone size: many; V gene: TRBV2; D gene: NA; J gene: TRBJ1-5; CDR3 protein: CASSRQPQDQPQHF; CDR3 DNA: TGTGCCAGCAGTCGGCAGCCCCAGGATCAGCCCCAGCATTTT
clone size: many; V gene: TRBV29-1; D gene: NA; J gene: TRBJ1-2; CDR3 protein: CSVSTTGQSGYTF; CDR3 DNA: TGCAGCGTATCGACAACAGGGCAATCTGGCTACACCTTC
clone size: many; V gene: TRBV29-1; D gene: NA; J gene: TRBJ2-5; CDR3 protein: CSVGDPKQETQYF; CDR3 DNA: TGCAGCGTTGGGGACCCGAAACAAGAGACCCAGTACTTC
clone size: NA; V gene: TRBV12-5; D gene: NA; J gene: TRBJ2-5; CDR3 protein: CASGLSSQGMETQYF; CDR3 DNA: TGTGCTAGTGGTTTGTCGTCTCAGGGAATGGAGACCCAGTACTTC
clone size: many; V gene: TRBV10-3; D gene: TRBD1; J gene: TRBJ2-2; CDR3 protein: CAISESQQGTAGELFF; CDR3 DNA: TGTGCCATCAGTGAGTCCCAACAGGGGACGGCCGGGGAGCTGTTTTTT